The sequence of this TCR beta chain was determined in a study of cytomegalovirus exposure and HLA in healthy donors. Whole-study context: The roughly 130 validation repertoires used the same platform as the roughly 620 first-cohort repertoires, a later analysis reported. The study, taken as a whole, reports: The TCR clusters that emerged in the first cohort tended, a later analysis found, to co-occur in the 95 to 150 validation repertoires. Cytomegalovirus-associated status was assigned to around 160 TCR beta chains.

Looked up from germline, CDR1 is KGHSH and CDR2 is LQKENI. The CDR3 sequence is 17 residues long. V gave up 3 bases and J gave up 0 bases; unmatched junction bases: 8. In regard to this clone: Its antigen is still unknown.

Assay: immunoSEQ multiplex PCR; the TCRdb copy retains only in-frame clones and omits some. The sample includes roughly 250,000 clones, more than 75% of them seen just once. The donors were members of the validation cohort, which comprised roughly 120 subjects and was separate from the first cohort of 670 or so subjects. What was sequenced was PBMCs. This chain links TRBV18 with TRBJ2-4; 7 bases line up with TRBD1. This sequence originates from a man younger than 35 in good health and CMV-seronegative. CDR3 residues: CASSPPGGTLAKNIQYF. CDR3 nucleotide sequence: TGTGCCAGCTCACCGCCAGGGGGAACGCTAGCCAAAAACATTCAGTACTTC.